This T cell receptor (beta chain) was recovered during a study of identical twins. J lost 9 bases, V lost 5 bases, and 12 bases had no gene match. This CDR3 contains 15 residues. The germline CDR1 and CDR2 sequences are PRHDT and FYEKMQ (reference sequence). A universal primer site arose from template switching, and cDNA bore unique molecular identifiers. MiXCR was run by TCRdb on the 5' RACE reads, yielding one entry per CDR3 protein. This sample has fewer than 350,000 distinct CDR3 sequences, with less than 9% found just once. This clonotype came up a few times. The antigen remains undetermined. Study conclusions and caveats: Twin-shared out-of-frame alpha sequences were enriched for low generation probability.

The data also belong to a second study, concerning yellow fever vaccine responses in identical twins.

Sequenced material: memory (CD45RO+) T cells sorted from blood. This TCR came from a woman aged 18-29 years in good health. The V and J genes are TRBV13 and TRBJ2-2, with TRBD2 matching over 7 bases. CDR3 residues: CASSLGGGSLRELFF. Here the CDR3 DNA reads TGTGCCAGCAGCCTGGGAGGCGGGAGCCTTCGGGAGCTGTTTTTT.